These 8 T cell receptor beta chains came from one sample sequenced in a study of T cells in localized non-small cell lung cancer (dated by TCRdb to between 2020 and 2021). Receptors were amplified or captured by the immunoSEQ multiplex PCR assay. The immuneACCESS repertoire file appears here via TCRdb, limited to in-frame rearrangements. These files lack a portion of the clones; in checked studies, under half of the deficit traces to unresolved V genes, and the cause of the others is not known. The sample data list roughly 26,000 clones, and 85% to 95% of these were observed just once. The ten biggest clones cover about 4.4% of the sample. Sample: peripheral blood, taken before any cancer treatment. The receptors originated from a female donor of 60 years or more with stage II squamous cell lung carcinoma.

The rearrangement joins TRBV6-1 to TRBJ2-7; D perhaps matches TRBD2 (5 bases). CDR1 and CDR2 from the germline V gene are MNHNS and SASEGT. CDR3 length: 13 residues. Trimming pared 10 bases from V and 6 bases from J, leaving 19 bases between. CDR3 sequence: CATRFGGPLEQYF. In DNA form, the CDR3 reads TGTGCCACCCGGTTTGGCGGGCCCCTCGAGCAGTACTTC.

J is TRBJ2-3 and V is TRBV10-2, with TRBD2 identical over 8 bases. The length of the CDR3 is 16 residues. Trimming cost V 7 bases and J 0 bases; bases outside gene matches: 9. CDR1 is WSHSY, CDR2 SAAADI, per germline. CDR3 DNA: TGCGCCAGCAAGTCACCGGGGGGGGGAAGCACAGATACGCAGTATTTT. This encodes CASKSPGGGSTDTQYF.

This chain joins TRBV5-4 and TRBJ2-5; 7 bases fit TRBD2. Germline CDR1 is SGHNT and CDR2 is YYREEE (reference sequence). The J segment lost 5 bases and the V segment lost 4 bases, leaving 5 bases of the junction unmatched. The CDR3 length is 13 residues. The CDR3 sequence is CASSPGTIETQYF. CDR3 DNA sequence: TGTGCCAGCAGCCCGGGGACTATCGAGACCCAGTACTTC.

This clone was counted only a few times. The chain has TRBV7-3 and TRBJ2-1; the match to TRBD1 covers 9 bases. Germline loops: CDR1 SGHTA, CDR2 FQGTGA. J gave up 1 base and V 6 bases, and 4 bases lay outside the gene matches. The CDR3 loop spans 15 amino acids. CDR3 nucleotides: TGTGCCAGCAGTGAAGGGACAGGGTCCTACAATGAGCAGTTCTTC. The encoded protein is CASSEGTGSYNEQFF.

V usage is TRBV19 and J usage is TRBJ2-1, with 9 bases matching TRBD1. CDR1 and CDR2 (germline): LNHDA, SQIVND (reference sequence). This CDR3 contains 14 residues. With V trimmed by 5 bases and J by 8 bases, 7 bases remained unmatched. The CDR3 nucleotides are TGTGCCAGTAGTGTCCGGGACAGGGACGATGAGCAGTTCTTC. Its translation: CASSVRDRDDEQFF.

For the CDR3, the DNA is TGTGCCAGCAGTGAATTGGGGATTTTCTTT. It is translated as CASSELGIFF. V and J are TRBV2 and TRBJ1-1; D remains ambiguous. V gave up 2 bases and J gave up 13 bases, with 8 bases separating them. Germline V gene lookup returns CDR1 SNHLY and CDR2 FYNNEI. There are 10 residues in the CDR3. Full variable domain (outside the CDR3, taken from reference TRBV2 and TRBJ1-1): EPEVTQTPSHQVTQMGQEVILRCVPISNHLYFYWYRQILGQKVEFLVSFYNNEISEKSEIFDDQFSVERPDGSNFTLKIRSTKLEDSAMYFCASSELGIFFGQGTRLTVV.

The rearrangement uses TRBV18 and TRBJ2-3; weak D call: TRBD2 (5 bases). CDR3 length: 13 amino acids. V lost 2 bases, J lost 6 bases, and 9 bases lay in between. The germline V gene encodes CDR1 KGHSH and CDR2 LQKENI. In nucleotides, the CDR3 is TGTGCCAGCTCACCAACTAGGGCGGATACGCAGTATTTT. Translating it yields CASSPTRADTQYF.

V and J are TRBV30 and TRBJ1-3; D remains ambiguous. Trimming cost V 3 bases and J 3 bases, with 12 bases left between them. Looked up from germline, CDR1 is GTSNPN and CDR2 is SVGIG (reference sequence). The CDR3 totals 14 residues. The CDR3 DNA sequence: TGTGCCTGGAGCACCGGCGGGGTTGGAAACACCATATATTTT. This gives the protein CAWSTGGVGNTIYF.